A selection of T cell receptor beta chains follows, all from one sample in a study of blood T cell repertoires in COVID-19. This table comes from immunoSEQ multiplex PCR, and its TCRdb copy is limited to in-frame clones, with some not included. Here the sample spans under 300,000 clones, roughly 82% being singletons. The sample taken for sequencing was peripheral blood. The origin of the receptors is a woman aged 80 or older with active or convalescent COVID-19. Both conserved end residues are part of each CDR3. Each record gives: V gene, J gene, CDR3 protein.

V gene: TRBV5-1; J gene: TRBJ2-2; CDR3 protein: CASSRSGGDTGELFF
V gene: TRBV30; J gene: TRBJ2-5; CDR3 protein: CAWSEGTSGSQETQYF
V gene: TRBV19; J gene: TRBJ1-4; CDR3 protein: CASSLPRGSTNEKLFF
V gene: TRBV7-2; J gene: TRBJ1-1; CDR3 protein: CASSNYNTEAFF
V gene: TRBV18; J gene: TRBJ1-1; CDR3 protein: CASSPQGQGTEAFF
V gene: TRBV19; J gene: TRBJ1-5; CDR3 protein: CASSRGWSNQPQHF
V gene: TRBV9; J gene: TRBJ1-4; CDR3 protein: CASSALDRNEKLFF
V gene: TRBV6-6; J gene: TRBJ2-7; CDR3 protein: CASSYVGQLSYEQYF
V gene: TRBV11-2; J gene: TRBJ2-1; CDR3 protein: CASSFRVGGNEQFF
V gene: TRBV11-2; J gene: TRBJ2-3; CDR3 protein: CASSARLAPGTDTQYF
V gene: TRBV5-1; J gene: TRBJ1-3; CDR3 protein: CASSLGQVSGNTIYF
V gene: TRBV5-1; J gene: TRBJ2-5; CDR3 protein: CASSFQVQETQYF
V gene: TRBV13; J gene: TRBJ1-4; CDR3 protein: CASSLRVIGEKLFF
V gene: TRBV7-2; J gene: TRBJ1-5; CDR3 protein: CASSSPSGPQHF
V gene: TRBV6-5; J gene: TRBJ1-1; CDR3 protein: CASSRVVNTEAFF
V gene: TRBV5-1; J gene: TRBJ2-1; CDR3 protein: CASSLGGAGEQFF
V gene: TRBV12-3/TRBV12-4; J gene: TRBJ1-1; CDR3 protein: CASSYADGREAFF
V gene: TRBV2; J gene: TRBJ2-1; CDR3 protein: CASSYTGTVYNEQFF
V gene: TRBV28; J gene: TRBJ2-5; CDR3 protein: CASSARLGEETQYF
V gene: TRBV6-5; J gene: TRBJ2-6; CDR3 protein: CASKTGNSGANVLTF
V gene: TRBV24-1; J gene: TRBJ1-5; CDR3 protein: CATSHAGGDNQPQHF
V gene: TRBV27; J gene: TRBJ1-1; CDR3 protein: CAAGEPEAFF
V gene: TRBV6-5; J gene: TRBJ2-1; CDR3 protein: CASTPGGPYNEQFF
V gene: TRBV28; J gene: TRBJ2-5; CDR3 protein: CASSLSDQETQYF
V gene: TRBV2; J gene: TRBJ2-2; CDR3 protein: CASKGLGELFF
V gene: TRBV6-2/TRBV6-3; J gene: TRBJ2-1; CDR3 protein: CASSYLPGTSGSRSYNEQFF
V gene: TRBV27; J gene: TRBJ1-1; CDR3 protein: CASSLRPKADTEAFF
V gene: TRBV5-1; J gene: TRBJ2-2; CDR3 protein: CASGLTGAGTGELFF
V gene: TRBV18; J gene: TRBJ1-6; CDR3 protein: CASSPRQGGHNSPLHF
V gene: TRBV12-3/TRBV12-4; J gene: TRBJ2-7; CDR3 protein: CASSRTGYEQYF
V gene: TRBV7-8; J gene: TRBJ1-5; CDR3 protein: CASSPQTGTAKYSNQPQHF
V gene: TRBV4-1; J gene: TRBJ2-6; CDR3 protein: CASSPTGDGANVLTF
V gene: TRBV7-2; J gene: TRBJ2-1; CDR3 protein: CAIPRLAGGKGQFF
V gene: TRBV3-1/TRBV3-2; J gene: TRBJ2-1; CDR3 protein: CASSPFRGLAGGNEQFF
V gene: TRBV5-1; J gene: TRBJ2-5; CDR3 protein: CASGTSGEMGETQYF
V gene: TRBV7-2; J gene: TRBJ1-6; CDR3 protein: CASSLSGSSPLHF
V gene: TRBV2; J gene: TRBJ2-7; CDR3 protein: CATAIAGGTYEQYF
V gene: TRBV12-3/TRBV12-4; J gene: TRBJ2-7; CDR3 protein: CASRPGTAYEQYF
V gene: TRBV11-2; J gene: TRBJ1-6; CDR3 protein: CASSLETGSNSPLHF
V gene: TRBV10-3; J gene: TRBJ1-5; CDR3 protein: CATSPGNQPQHF
V gene: TRBV5-6; J gene: TRBJ2-5; CDR3 protein: CASSSPQEAQETQYF
V gene: TRBV15; J gene: TRBJ1-4; CDR3 protein: CATSREGANEKLFF
V gene: TRBV9; J gene: TRBJ2-3; CDR3 protein: CASSLGSGGSTDTQYF
V gene: TRBV19; J gene: TRBJ1-1; CDR3 protein: CASHSEGGNTEAFF
V gene: TRBV5-1; J gene: TRBJ1-6; CDR3 protein: CASSLFSTGSNSPLHF
V gene: TRBV30; J gene: TRBJ1-2; CDR3 protein: CAWSAMRQGGYTF
V gene: TRBV28; J gene: TRBJ1-4; CDR3 protein: CASSLTQPLTNEKLFF
V gene: TRBV7-2; J gene: TRBJ2-3; CDR3 protein: CASSLVRIAGGGTQYF
V gene: TRBV28; J gene: TRBJ1-2; CDR3 protein: CASSLGAGPYGYTF
V gene: TRBV5-1; J gene: TRBJ1-2; CDR3 protein: CASSLGPTGEGYTF
V gene: TRBV28; J gene: TRBJ2-1; CDR3 protein: CASSFLAGVGGEQFF
V gene: TRBV25-1; J gene: TRBJ2-3; CDR3 protein: CASNRGLASDTQYF
V gene: TRBV5-1; J gene: TRBJ1-4; CDR3 protein: CASSLASGTNEKLFF
V gene: TRBV24-1; J gene: TRBJ2-1; CDR3 protein: CATSGEGKVEQFF
V gene: TRBV18; J gene: TRBJ2-3; CDR3 protein: CASSPPQPSGRTDTQYF
V gene: TRBV7-9; J gene: TRBJ2-1; CDR3 protein: CASSSRGTAYNEQFF
V gene: TRBV7-8; J gene: TRBJ2-1; CDR3 protein: CASSLARLAGGPFEQFF
V gene: TRBV24-1; J gene: TRBJ2-2; CDR3 protein: CATSDWTGGVGELFF
V gene: TRBV28; J gene: TRBJ1-5; CDR3 protein: CASSSQQGGYQPQHF
V gene: TRBV28; J gene: TRBJ2-1; CDR3 protein: CASSLSGSSNEQFF